This T cell receptor (beta chain) was captured by sequencing in a study of breast tumors, draining lymph nodes, adjacent tissues. One entry per CDR3 protein, called by TCRdb with MiXCR from the multiplex PCR reads. The sample records approximately 190,000 distinct CDR3 sequences, approximately 33% being singletons. Axillary draining lymph nodes of breast cancer patients supplied the node samples. Specimen: axillary lymph node tissue. The receptor comes from a female donor with breast cancer. Some clones in this sample may be carry-over from other donors' samples.

The CDR3 protein is CASSQVGASGKTEQYF. CDR3 DNA: TGTGCCAGCAGCCAAGTAGGAGCTAGCGGGAAAACAGAGCAGTACTTC. This chain connects TRBV3-1 to TRBJ2-7, with 9 positions matching TRBD2. V lost 1 base to trimming and J lost 7 bases; unmatched junction nucleotides: 11. The germline gives CDR1 LGHDT, CDR2 YNNKEL (reference sequence). The CDR3 loop spans 16 amino acids.